This T cell receptor (beta chain) comes out of a study of T-cell memory formation after mild COVID-19. In its sample, this clonotype was seen a few times. One entry per CDR3 protein results from TCRdb running MiXCR on the 5' RACE reads. The repertoire holds fewer than 650,000 distinct CDR3 sequences, with roughly 20% as singletons. The sequence was obtained from an adult woman who had mild COVID-19 (a few samples of this study predate the infection). Cell type and time point are not known. The sequencing sample was made of PBMCs or a T cell subset sorted from them (not recorded which).

CDR3: CASSAQLLAGVTYEQYF. The CDR3 DNA is TGTGCCAGCAGTGCACAACTCCTAGCGGGCGTTACCTACGAGCAGTACTTC. The chain combines TRBV12-3 or TRBV12-4 with TRBJ2-7, with 8 positions matching TRBD2. This CDR3 is built from 17 residues. V lost 5 bases and J lost 2; bases outside the gene matches: 14.